One sample yielded the 30 T cell receptor beta chains listed below, sequenced in a study of PD-1 blockade in classical Hodgkin lymphoma. Here immunoSEQ multiplex PCR was the method, and the copy in TCRdb shows in-frame clones only, minus some. There are 27,000 or so clones in the sample; over 60% occur only once, and around 4% lies in the top ten. The time point: cycle 4 day 1 (C4D1), after less than seven weeks of nivolumab. Relapse was seen in all patients after autologous stem cell transplantation, and brentuximab vedotin exposure was variable. The starting material was peripheral blood mononuclear cells (PBMCs), obtained before the fourth cycle of nivolumab. The receptor source for this set is a human donor with classical Hodgkin lymphoma.

This clone was recorded a few times. This rearrangement joins TRBV30 to TRBJ1-1; 7 bases are a match to TRBD1. CDR1 GTSNPN and CDR2 SVGIG come from the germline V gene (reference sequence). The CDR3 has 11 amino acids. V trimming: 2 bases; J trimming: 12 bases; junction bases outside the gene matches: 6. This chain's CDR3 is CAWSPGTETFF. CDR3 DNA sequence: TGTGCCTGGAGTCCCGGGACAGAAACTTTCTTT.

The J gene is TRBJ2-2, the V gene TRBV4-3, with D perhaps matching TRBD1 (5 bases). The CDR3 totals 15 residues. Trimming removed 4 bases from V and 4 bases from J, with 13 bases in between. The germline V gene has CDR1 LGHNA and CDR2 YSLEER. CDR3 nucleotides: TGCGCCAGCAGCCCTAGGCAGGGCGTCACCGGGGAGCTGTTTTTT. Translation: CASSPRQGVTGELFF.

The genes are TRBV18 and TRBJ2-7; 8 bases map to TRBD2. The V segment lost 10 bases and the J segment 2 bases; nucleotides outside the gene matches: 10. The CDR3 runs to 14 residues. From germline, CDR1 is KGHSH and CDR2 LQKENI. DNA of the CDR3: TGTGCCACAACAAGCACGGGAGGGACCTACGAGCAGTACTTC. Amino acid sequence: CATTSTGGTYEQYF.

The chain combines TRBV7-9 with TRBJ1-2, with TRBD1 matching 9 bases. Per the germline V gene, CDR1 is SEHNR and CDR2 is FQNEAQ (reference sequence). The CDR3 has 13 residues. With 4 bases clipped from V and 7 bases from J, the junction kept 4 bases outside the gene matches. The CDR3 DNA follows: TGTGCCAGCAGCTGGGACAGGGACACTGGCTACACCTTC. Translating gives CASSWDRDTGYTF.

The V gene is TRBV14, the J gene TRBJ1-4, with 8 positions matching TRBD1. The trim removed 1 base at V and 2 bases at J, leaving 6 bases unmatched. Per the germline V gene, CDR1 is SGHDN and CDR2 is FVKESK. The CDR3 loop spans 17 amino acids. CDR3 in DNA: TGTGCCAGCAGCCAAGCCACGGACAGGGCGACTAATGAAAAACTGTTTTTT. The encoded protein is CASSQATDRATNEKLFF.

This clone was seen once. This chain links TRBV5-1 with TRBJ2-3; TRBD2 aligns across 7 bases. Germline assignment: CDR1 SGHRS and CDR2 YFSETQ. The CDR3 runs 17 residues. Trimming at V came to 1 base and at J to 5 bases, leaving 13 bases not matched to a gene. The CDR3 DNA sequence: TGCGCCAGCAGCTTGAACTTAGCGGGTGTTTACCTAGATACGCAGTATTTT. Translated, it gives CASSLNLAGVYLDTQYF.

The J gene is TRBJ2-3, the V gene TRBV29-1; D is undetermined. Between the trimmed V and J ends, which lost 7 bases and 2 bases, there was a span of 10 bases. Germline V gene data show CDR1 as SQVTM and CDR2 as ANQGSEA. CDR3 length equals 12 residues. The CDR3 nucleotides are TGCAGCGCCGGACCCATCACAGATACGCAGTATTTT. Its protein is CSAGPITDTQYF.

The chain uses TRBV27 and TRBJ2-3, with 7 bases fitting TRBD2. Germline CDR1 reads MNHEY; CDR2 reads SMNVEV (reference sequence). After removal of 7 bases from V and 3 bases from J, the junction contained 7 bases not matched to a gene. This CDR3 has 14 amino acids. CDR3 sequence: CASTLGGVTDTQYF. CDR3 sequence (DNA): TGTGCCAGCACCCTTGGGGGGGTTACAGATACGCAGTATTTT.

The J gene is TRBJ2-7, the V gene TRBV19, with 7 positions matching TRBD1. CDR3 size: 15 residues. V gave up 6 bases and J gave up 2 bases; unmatched junction bases: 10. CDR1 LNHDA and CDR2 SQIVND come from the germline V gene (reference sequence). CDR3 nucleotide sequence: TGTGCCAGTAGCACCCAGGGGGAAGGGGCCTACGAGCAGTACTTC. This sequence encodes CASSTQGEGAYEQYF.

The genes are TRBV5-1 and TRBJ2-3, with unresolved D. This CDR3 is 12 amino acids long. Germline V lookup: CDR1 SGHRS, CDR2 YFSETQ. V lost 1 base and J 4 bases, leaving 4 bases between the germline ends. The CDR3 nucleotides read TGCGCCAGCAGCTTGCTGGCAGATACGCAGTATTTT. Amino acids: CASSLLADTQYF.

The V and J genes are TRBV11-3 and TRBJ1-1; maybe TRBD1 (5 bases). The germline V gene has CDR1 SGHNT and CDR2 YENEEA. V lost 5 bases to trimming and J lost 6 bases, with 16 bases between them. The CDR3 consists of 14 residues. This CDR3 reads CASSPPGQKAEAFF. In DNA, the CDR3 is TGTGCCAGCAGCCCCCCAGGGCAGAAGGCTGAAGCTTTCTTT.

This clone was seen only once. At one end, the junction sequence differs from germline, possibly due to a read error. V is TRBV2 and J is TRBJ2-7; 10 nucleotides line up with TRBD1. This CDR3 has 15 amino acids. The germline gives CDR1 SNHLY, CDR2 FYNNEI. The CDR3 sequence is CASVRDRGAKSRPGF. For the CDR3, the DNA is TGTGCCAGCGTCCGGGACAGGGGCGCCAAAAGCCGACCTGGATTC.

This clone appeared a single time. The rearrangement joins TRBV27 to TRBJ1-2; D is perhaps TRBD1 (5 bases). The V and J ends lost 8 bases and 7 bases respectively, with 14 bases between them. The CDR3 extends over 12 amino acids. Germline V gives CDR1 MNHEY, CDR2 SMNVEV (reference sequence). The CDR3 reads CASPRGGGGYTF. DNA for the CDR3: TGTGCCAGCCCCCGAGGCGGGGGTGGCTACACCTTC.

This clone was counted between two and nine times. The gene calls are TRBV7-2 and TRBJ1-2, with D unresolved. This CDR3 has 13 residues. The V gene lost 1 base and the J gene lost 6 bases, with 9 bases spanning the gap. The germline V gene has CDR1 SGHTA and CDR2 FQGNSA. CDR3 amino acids: CASSLGPENGYTF. CDR3 coding DNA: TGTGCCAGCAGCTTAGGACCCGAGAATGGCTACACCTTC.

This clone was picked up a small number of times. This chain uses TRBV7-2 with TRBJ2-1, with unresolved D. Germline-derived CDR1 and CDR2 are SGHTA and FQGNSA. V dropped 2 bases and J dropped 8 bases, with 4 bases sitting between them. This CDR3 has 11 amino acids. The DNA of the CDR3 is TGTGCCAGCAGCTTAATGTATGAGCAGTTCTTC. As protein: CASSLMYEQFF. The complete variable domain, with remaining parts taken from reference TRBV7-2 and TRBJ2-1, reads GAGVSQSPSNKVTEKGKDVELRCDPISGHTALYWYRQSLGQGLEFLIYFQGNSAPDKSGLPSDRFSAERTGGSVSTLTIQRTQQEDSAVYLCASSLMYEQFFGPGTRLTVL.

A single count supports this clone. V gene TRBV28 combines with J gene TRBJ1-2; D gene uncertain. The CDR3 is 12 amino acids. V lost 6 bases to trimming and J lost 2 bases, with 7 bases between them. The V gene's germline CDR1 is MDHEN and CDR2 SYDVKM. This chain's CDR3 is CASRDENYGYTF. CDR3 in DNA: TGTGCCAGCAGGGACGAGAACTATGGCTACACCTTC.

This sequence joins TRBV28 and TRBJ1-4; TRBD1 is a possible D gene (6 bases). Trimming pared 2 bases from V and 7 bases from J, leaving 11 bases between. From germline, CDR1 is MDHEN and CDR2 SYDVKM. The CDR3 has 14 amino acids. The CDR3 DNA sequence: TGTGCCAGCAGTTTAAGGGGGGGTAGTGAAAAACTGTTTTTT. This translates into CASSLRGGSEKLFF.

This clone has a single count. The chain carries TRBV7-9 and TRBJ2-2, with D unclear. The CDR3 loop spans 12 amino acids. Deletions cut 6 bases from V and 5 bases from J, with 7 bases between. Germline CDR1 is SEHNR and CDR2 is FQNEAQ (reference sequence). CDR3 DNA sequence: TGTGCCAGCAGGGTTGGAACCGGGGAGCTGTTTTTT. Amino acids: CASRVGTGELFF.

This clone was observed a single time. This sequence joins TRBV7-3 and TRBJ2-1, with 13 positions matching TRBD2. Germline V gene sequence: CDR1 SGHTA, CDR2 FQGTGA. J lost 9 bases, V lost 5 bases, and 16 bases had no gene match. The CDR3 length is 18 residues. In DNA form, the CDR3 reads TGTGCCAGCAGCCCAAGAGGGGGGACTAGCGGGGTGTTAGGTGAGCAGTTCTTC. Amino acids: CASSPRGGTSGVLGEQFF.

In regard to this clone: The junction does not match germline at one end; this may be a read error. This chain connects TRBV30 to TRBJ2-1; 8 positions match TRBD1. This CDR3 is 11 amino acids long. Germline V gene lookup returns CDR1 GTSNPN and CDR2 SVGIG (reference sequence). The CDR3, as DNA: TGTGCCTGGACAGCAGGGGGCCCCGTACTCTTC. Translation gives CAWTAGGPVLF.

The V gene is TRBV7-9, the J gene TRBJ2-1; 11 bases map to TRBD2. From germline, CDR1 is SEHNR and CDR2 FQNEAQ (reference sequence). V trimming: 5 bases; J trimming: 1 base; junction bases outside the gene matches: 4. The CDR3 totals 16 residues. The CDR3 nucleotides read TGTGCCAGCAGCCCTCGACTAGCGGGATCCTACAATGAGCAGTTCTTC. It codes for CASSPRLAGSYNEQFF. The full variable domain, rest sourced from reference TRBV7-9 and TRBJ2-1, is DTGVSQNPRHKITKRGQNVTFRCDPISEHNRLYWYRQTLGQGPEFLTYFQNEAQLEKSRLLSDRFSAERPKGSFSTLEIQRTEQGDSAMYLCASSPRLAGSYNEQFFGPGTRLTVL.

This sequence joins TRBV11-3 and TRBJ2-1; D not certain. The CDR3 has 15 amino acids. The germline CDR1 and CDR2 sequences are SGHNT and YENEEA. V was clipped by 0 bases and J by 4 bases, with 10 bases between them. CDR3 amino acids: CASSLEFGDYNEQFF. Here the CDR3 DNA reads TGTGCCAGCAGCTTAGAGTTTGGGGATTACAATGAGCAGTTCTTC.

This chain uses TRBV27 with TRBJ2-1; D remains unclear. The germline V gene has CDR1 MNHEY and CDR2 SMNVEV (reference sequence). CDR3 size: 12 residues. V lost 3 bases, J lost 12 bases, and 12 bases lay in between. The CDR3 is CASSLGRSGQFF. CDR3 sequence (DNA): TGTGCCAGCAGTTTGGGTAGGAGTGGGCAGTTCTTC.

The chain couples TRBV5-6 to TRBJ2-5, with D uncertain. The ends were cut back, 0 bases at V and 6 bases at J, with 9 bases in the middle. The CDR3 spans 13 residues. Per germline, CDR1 SGHDT and CDR2 YYEEEE. CDR3 bases: TGTGCCAGCAGCTTGGGGAGAGGCCAGACCCAGTACTTC. Translated: CASSLGRGQTQYF.

This clone has more than one count but fewer than ten. V usage is TRBV4-1 and J usage is TRBJ1-5; possibly TRBD1 for D (5 bases). Trimming removed 1 base from V and 4 bases from J, with 14 bases in between. Germline V CDR1 and CDR2: MGHRA, YSYEKL. This CDR3 is built from 16 residues. CDR3 sequence: CASSQVVGGANQPQHF. For the CDR3, the DNA is TGCGCCAGCAGCCAAGTGGTGGGGGGTGCGAATCAGCCCCAGCATTTT.

The gene calls are TRBV7-9 and TRBJ2-3; D call uncertain. CDR1 is SEHNR and CDR2 is FQNEAQ in the germline V gene (reference sequence). The CDR3 contains 13 residues. V gave up 2 bases and J gave up 2 bases, with 5 bases separating them. The CDR3: CASSLPYTDTQYF. CDR3 bases: TGTGCCAGCAGCTTACCTTACACAGATACGCAGTATTTT. The full variable domain, with the rest looked up from reference TRBV7-9 and TRBJ2-3, is DTGVSQNPRHKITKRGQNVTFRCDPISEHNRLYWYRQTLGQGPEFLTYFQNEAQLEKSRLLSDRFSAERPKGSFSTLEIQRTEQGDSAMYLCASSLPYTDTQYFGPGTRLTVL.

V is TRBV2 and J is TRBJ2-1, with 12 bases matching TRBD2. Germline lookup yields CDR1 SNHLY and CDR2 FYNNEI. The ends lost 6 bases at V and 4 bases at J; junction bases unmatched: 4. This CDR3 has 15 residues. In DNA form, the CDR3 reads TGTGCCAGCAGACCGGGACTAGCGGGTTACAATGAGCAGTTCTTC. It encodes CASRPGLAGYNEQFF.

A remark on this clone: This specimen includes other DNA sequences encoding the same CDR3. J is TRBJ2-3 and V is TRBV6-5; D may be TRBD1 (6 bases). The CDR3 has 14 residues. Trimming took 0 bases from V and 5 from J, leaving 9 bases between them. CDR1 MNHEY and CDR2 SVGAGI come from the germline V gene. CDR3 in amino acids: CASSYSRGGDTQYF. The DNA of the CDR3 is TGTGCCAGCAGTTACTCGAGAGGGGGAGATACGCAGTATTTT.

This rearrangement joins TRBV19 to TRBJ2-7, with D possibly matching TRBD1 (5 bases). Germline V gene data show CDR1 as LNHDA and CDR2 as SQIVND (reference sequence). V was shortened by 4 bases and J by 0 bases, with 10 bases between the two germline ends. This CDR3 contains 14 residues. CDR3 region: CASSKDIFSYEQYF. Here the CDR3 DNA reads TGTGCCAGTAGTAAGGACATATTCTCCTACGAGCAGTACTTC.

CDR3 in amino acids: CASSLGGRGPSSYNEQFF. CDR3 in DNA: TGTGCCAGTAGTCTAGGGGGGCGGGGGCCGAGCTCCTACAATGAGCAGTTCTTC. The chain couples TRBV19 to TRBJ2-1; D is perhaps TRBD2 (7 bases). Germline V gene lookup returns CDR1 LNHDA and CDR2 SQIVND (reference sequence). Trimming took 5 bases from V and 0 from J, leaving 20 bases between them. CDR3 length: 18 amino acids.